These T cell receptor beta chains were read from a single sample in a study of T cells in Graves' hyperthyroidism and ophthalmopathy. TCRdb re-called the multiplex PCR reads through MiXCR, storing one row per CDR3 protein. The table has hundreds of thousands of distinct CDR3 sequences, around 21% seen once. The source material was blood. The receptors originated from a man aged 25-45 years with Graves' ophthalmopathy. Both conserved end residues are part of each CDR3. The D gene is left open where the match is weak. Expanded clones get a size class; other rows say once, few or many, or leave the size out.

>TRBV7-3|.|TRBD2|TRBJ2-1
CASSSYLVVAGTENEQFF
TGTGCCAGCAGCTCCTACCTTGTGGTAGCGGGAACAGAAAATGAGCAGTTCTTC
>TRBV29-1|.|.|TRBJ1-2
CSVEGLGSMGYTF
TGCAGCGTTGAAGGGTTAGGATCTATGGGCTACACCTTC
>TRBV5-1|few|TRBD1|TRBJ2-2
CASRSRQGASGELFF
TGCGCCAGCAGGTCGAGACAGGGGGCGTCCGGGGAGCTGTTTTTT
>TRBV30|few|.|TRBJ2-2
CAWRRSGPTIGELFF
TGTGCCTGGAGAAGGAGCGGGCCAACTATCGGGGAGCTGTTTTTT
>TRBV7-2|.|.|TRBJ2-1
CASSQDSSGPYNEQFF
TGCGCCAGCAGCCAAGATTCAAGCGGCCCCTACAATGAGCAGTTCTTC
>TRBV7-8|.|.|TRBJ1-4
CASSSGVRGEWEKLFF
TGTGCCAGCAGCTCGGGAGTCCGGGGTGAATGGGAAAAACTGTTTTTT
>TRBV10-3|.|.|TRBJ2-7
CATGSSKKDLEQYF
TGTGCCACCGGGTCCAGCAAGAAGGACCTCGAGCAGTACTTC
>TRBV12-3/TRBV12-4|few|.|TRBJ2-5
CASSPYGGQETQYF
TGTGCCAGCAGTCCATACGGGGGTCAAGAGACCCAGTACTTC
>TRBV7-2|many|TRBD1|TRBJ2-1
CASSLEGTGPYNEQFF
TGTGCCAGCAGCTTAGAGGGGACAGGGCCCTACAATGAGCAGTTCTTC
>TRBV5-1|.|TRBD1|TRBJ2-3
CASSSNLGTGTDTQYF
TGCGCCAGCAGCTCGAATTTAGGGACAGGCACAGATACGCAGTATTTT
>TRBV28|many|.|TRBJ1-5
CASSLGSPSNQPQHF
TGTGCCAGCAGTTTGGGCAGTCCTAGCAATCAGCCCCAGCATTTT